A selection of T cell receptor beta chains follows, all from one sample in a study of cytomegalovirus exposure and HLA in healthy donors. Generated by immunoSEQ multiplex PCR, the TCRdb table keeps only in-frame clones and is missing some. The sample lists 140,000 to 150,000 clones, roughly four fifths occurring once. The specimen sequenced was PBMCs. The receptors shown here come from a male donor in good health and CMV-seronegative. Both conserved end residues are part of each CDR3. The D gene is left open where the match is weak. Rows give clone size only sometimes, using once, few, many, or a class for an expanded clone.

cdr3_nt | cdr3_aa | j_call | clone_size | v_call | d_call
TGTGCCAGCAGCAATAGGACCCACCGGGGTGGCTACACCTTC | CASSNRTHRGGYTF | TRBJ1-2 | few | TRBV21-1 | -
TGTGCCAGCAGTCGGGCGGGACACCAAGAGACCCAGTACTTC | CASSRAGHQETQYF | TRBJ2-5 | - | TRBV5-6 | -
TGTGCCAGCAGTCCCGGACAGGGTCCAAGCACTGAAGCTTTCTTT | CASSPGQGPSTEAFF | TRBJ1-1 | - | TRBV6-5 | TRBD1
TGTGCCAGCAGCCAAGAATGGGGCTTAGTTAACACTGAAGCTTTCTTT | CASSQEWGLVNTEAFF | TRBJ1-1 | - | TRBV14 | -
TGTGCCTGGAGTGTAAAAACAAATCAGCCCCAGCATTTT | CAWSVKTNQPQHF | TRBJ1-5 | - | TRBV30 | -
TGCGCCAGCAGCCAAGATACAGGGTTCTCTGGAAACACCATATATTTT | CASSQDTGFSGNTIYF | TRBJ1-3 | - | TRBV4-1 | -
TGTGCCAGCAGCTTGGCACCACAGGAGACCCAGTACTTC | CASSLAPQETQYF | TRBJ2-5 | once | TRBV5-5 | -
TGTGCCAGCAGTGAGAGAGGGGGTATTAATGAAAAACTGTTTTTT | CASSERGGINEKLFF | TRBJ1-4 | - | TRBV6-1 | -
TGTGCCTCATTCAGCACAGGGGGTTATGGCTACACCTTC | CASFSTGGYGYTF | TRBJ1-2 | - | TRBV28 | TRBD1
TGTGCCAGCAGTGACCTAGCGGGCGGCACAGATACGCAGTATTTT | CASSDLAGGTDTQYF | TRBJ2-3 | - | TRBV6-4 | TRBD2
TGTGCCAGCTCACCACTACAGGGAAGGGTGGGGGCTTACACTGAAGCTTTCTTT | CASSPLQGRVGAYTEAFF | TRBJ1-1 | - | TRBV18 | -
TGTGCCAGCAGCTTGGGAACAGACAATCAGCCCCAGCATTTT | CASSLGTDNQPQHF | TRBJ1-5 | - | TRBV5-4 | -
TGCGCCAGCAGCTTGACGACAGGGATAAAAGGCTACACCTTC | CASSLTTGIKGYTF | TRBJ1-2 | - | TRBV5-1 | TRBD1
TGCGCCAGCAGCCAAGATCCCCTGGCGGGCAATCAGCCCCAGCATTTT | CASSQDPLAGNQPQHF | TRBJ1-5 | - | TRBV4-1 | -
TGTGCCAGCAGCGTGTTTGGGGGGTCAGGTCCAGATACGCAGTATTTT | CASSVFGGSGPDTQYF | TRBJ2-3 | - | TRBV9 | -
TGTGCCAGCTCACAGGGAGGATACGAGCAGTACTTC | CASSQGGYEQYF | TRBJ2-7 | - | TRBV18 | -
TGTGCCAGCAGCTTGGAGGACAATAGAAACACCATATATTTT | CASSLEDNRNTIYF | TRBJ1-3 | - | TRBV5-6 | -
TGCGCCAGCAGCTTGGCCAAAGGCCAAGGGGACACTGAAGCTTTCTTT | CASSLAKGQGDTEAFF | TRBJ1-1 | - | TRBV5-1 | -
TGTGCCAGCAGCGTAGATGCGGAAAAGAGGGAAAAACTGTTTTTT | CASSVDAEKREKLFF | TRBJ1-4 | - | TRBV9 | -
TGTGCCAGCAGTTGGTTGGCAGGCAAACCTAGCACAGATACGCAGTATTTT | CASSWLAGKPSTDTQYF | TRBJ2-3 | - | TRBV27 | -
TGTGCCAGCAGCTTACAGGGGGGAGGCTACACCTTC | CASSLQGGGYTF | TRBJ1-2 | - | TRBV6-5 | TRBD1
TGTGCCAGCAGCTCCCCGGGATCTCACTCCTACAATGAGCAGTTCTTC | CASSSPGSHSYNEQFF | TRBJ2-1 | - | TRBV28 | -
TGTGCCAGCAGCGCGACCGGGAGCTACGAGCAGTACTTC | CASSATGSYEQYF | TRBJ2-7 | - | TRBV7-8 | -
TGTGCCAGCAGCTTCGAACCCGGGAGAGGGTCCTACGAGCAGTACTTC | CASSFEPGRGSYEQYF | TRBJ2-7 | - | TRBV5-8 | -
TGTGCCAGCAGTACTTGGGACAGGCGTCAGCCCCAGCATTTT | CASSTWDRRQPQHF | TRBJ1-5 | once | TRBV6-6 | TRBD1
TGTGCCAGCAGCGTAGGTTGGGTGGGAGGGCCCGACGAGCAGTACTTC | CASSVGWVGGPDEQYF | TRBJ2-7 | once | TRBV9 | TRBD2
TGTGCCAGCAGTGACAGGGGACCCCAAGAGACCCAGTACTTC | CASSDRGPQETQYF | TRBJ2-5 | - | TRBV6-1 | -
TGCGCCAGCTACACTAGCGGGAGTGGCACAGATACGCAGTATTTT | CASYTSGSGTDTQYF | TRBJ2-3 | - | TRBV5-1 | TRBD2
TGTGCCAGCAGTGGAGCGGGGCCCTCCTACGAGCAGTACTTC | CASSGAGPSYEQYF | TRBJ2-7 | - | TRBV25-1 | TRBD2
TGTGCCAGTAGTTCCCCTCCCGGGACAGGCCCTAGAAGCAATCAGCCCCAGCATTTT | CASSSPPGTGPRSNQPQHF | TRBJ1-5 | - | TRBV19 | TRBD1
TGTTCCAGCAGCTTAGCACAGCAAACTAGATTATATGGCTACACCTTC | CSSSLAQQTRLYGYTF | TRBJ1-2 | once | TRBV7-9 | -
TGCACCAGCAGCTCACACCAGGGTCTCGGGGGAAACATTCAGTACTTC | CTSSSHQGLGGNIQYF | TRBJ2-4 | - | TRBV1 | -
TGTGCCAGCAGTTTGGGGGCGAACACTGAAGCTTTCTTT | CASSLGANTEAFF | TRBJ1-1 | - | TRBV28 | -
TGTGCCAGCAACATCGGGACAGGGCTCACCGGGGAGCTGTTTTTT | CASNIGTGLTGELFF | TRBJ2-2 | - | TRBV6-1 | TRBD1
TGTGCCAGCAGCTTAGAAGATGCGGGGGTCACAGATACGCAGTATTTT | CASSLEDAGVTDTQYF | TRBJ2-3 | - | TRBV11-2 | TRBD2
TGTGCCAGCAGGCCACTATCTGGGAGGAACATGAACACTGAAGCTTTCTTT | CASRPLSGRNMNTEAFF | TRBJ1-1 | - | TRBV2 | -
TGTGCCAGCAGTGAAGATGGCAGGGCCTACGAGCAGTACTTC | CASSEDGRAYEQYF | TRBJ2-7 | few | TRBV6-1 | -